This T cell receptor beta chain was retrieved from a study of blood T cell repertoires in COVID-19. Overall study context: Nucleic acid was either cDNA or gDNA, and it came from T cells, B-cell-depleted T cells, or PBMCs.

This CDR3 comprises 15 residues. Germline CDR1 is MDHEN and CDR2 is SYDVKM. The ends lost 7 bases at V and 4 bases at J; junction bases unmatched: 11. Original processing methods: How many nucleated cells were present was estimated from reference gene primer amplification. The data were produced by immunoSEQ multiplex PCR, yet TCRdb's version contains in-frame clones alone and is incomplete. From that table come the V and J calls and clone size; the DNA was used to work out D and trimming. The sample records about 210,000 clones, 92% being singletons. The specimen sequenced was peripheral blood. The V gene is TRBV28, the J gene TRBJ2-3; 7 bases map to TRBD1. The TCR was taken from a man aged 25 to 40 with acute or convalescent COVID-19. CDR3 loop: CASKGWDSSPDTQYF. CDR3 nucleotide sequence: TGTGCCAGCAAGGGTTGGGACAGCAGCCCAGATACGCAGTATTTT.